This T cell receptor (beta chain) is from a study of beta chain features in type 1 diabetes. Study background: Patients did not differ from healthy donors in age, gender or cell yield. Overall study results and limits: Whether HLA type affects TCRB rearrangement stayed undetermined in the present work. TCRB CDR3s from Type 1 diabetes patients were moderately but significantly shorter in all four CD4+ subsets. The similarity of naive, central memory and Treg TCRB repertoires appeared greater among patients than among healthy donors.

This clone came up a few times. Its antigen remains unknown. The CDR3 has 14 amino acids. Trimming cost V 8 bases and J 7 bases; bases outside gene matches: 13. Germline V CDR1 and CDR2: MDHEN, SYDVKM. Over 95% purity was reached by all sorted populations. TCRB transcripts that were expressed got sequenced, as all of the isolated RNA had been reverse transcribed. Measured with immunoSEQ multiplex PCR; TCRdb has only the in-frame clones, and not every one. The repertoire holds about 230,000 clones, with more than 15% as singletons. V and J are TRBV28 and TRBJ2-5; TRBD1 matches 7 bases. The receptor was isolated from a young man with type 1 diabetes. The sample was naive CD4+ T cells from blood. The CDR3 bases are TGTGCCAGCCTACCGCGTCCGGGACAGTCGACCCAGTACTTC. Translating gives CASLPRPGQSTQYF.